The 20 T cell receptor beta chains reported below all come from one sample, sequenced in a study of identical twins. TCRdb ran MiXCR on the 5' RACE reads and lists one entry per CDR3 protein. This table holds around 1.7 million distinct CDR3 sequences, about 32% found once. Sequencing used cord blood. The receptors derive from a newborn girl in good health.

This clonotype was seen just once. A much larger clone is a single base away; this may be a read error. This rearrangement joins TRBV4-2 to TRBJ2-1; weak D call: TRBD2 (6 bases). Germline lookup yields CDR1 LGHNA and CDR2 YNFKEQ. The CDR3 contains 17 residues. The CDR3 here is CASSQEGGLFSHNEQFF. The CDR3 DNA reads as TGTGCCAGCAGCCAAGAGGGGGGACTTTTCTCCCACAATGAGCAGTTCTTC.

This clonotype was found a few times. The chain uses TRBV9 and TRBJ2-3; 10 bases map to TRBD1. With V trimmed by 4 bases and J by 3 bases, 8 bases remained unmatched. CDR1 SGDLS and CDR2 YYNGEE come from the germline V gene. The CDR3 has 16 residues. CDR3 in DNA: TGTGCCAGCAGCCCCCGGACAGGGGGAGGGACAGATACGCAGTATTTT. Translation: CASSPRTGGGTDTQYF.

In this sample, this clonotype turned up a few times. In nucleotides, the CDR3 is TGTGCCAGCAGACGGGACAGGGAGGTAACTAACTATGGCTACACCTTC. It yields the protein CASRRDREVTNYGYTF. This chain uses TRBV6-1 with TRBJ1-2, with 9 bases identical to TRBD1. This CDR3 is built from 16 residues. V was clipped by 6 bases and J by 0 bases; unmatched bases: 8. Germline V gene data show CDR1 as MNHNS and CDR2 as SASEGT.

Only a few counts were recorded for this clonotype. The V and J genes are TRBV20-1 and TRBJ2-3; 9 bases map to TRBD2. The CDR3 has 14 amino acids. J lost 4 bases, V lost 5 bases, and 7 bases had no gene match. Germline-derived CDR1 and CDR2 are DFQATT and SNEGSKA (reference sequence). The CDR3: CSALTGTSSDTQYF. CDR3 nucleotide sequence: TGCAGTGCTCTTACCGGGACTAGCTCAGATACGCAGTATTTT.

The chain carries TRBV4-1 and TRBJ2-7, with D tentatively TRBD2 (6 bases). Deletions cut 4 bases from V and 0 bases from J, with 13 bases between. CDR3 length: 15 amino acids. CDR1 MGHRA and CDR2 YSYEKL come from the germline V gene. The CDR3 protein is CASSPGTGDSYEQYF. In DNA form, the CDR3 reads TGCGCCAGCAGCCCCGGGACTGGAGACTCCTACGAGCAGTACTTC.

This rearrangement joins TRBV9 to TRBJ2-5; D uncertain. V shed 5 bases and J shed 0 bases, with 11 bases lying between them. The CDR3 spans 14 residues. Germline loops: CDR1 SGDLS, CDR2 YYNGEE. The CDR3 is CASSRRFDQETQYF. CDR3 DNA sequence: TGTGCCAGCAGTCGCCGGTTCGACCAAGAGACCCAGTACTTC.

The chain uses TRBV24-1 and TRBJ1-1, with D hard to call. CDR1 is KGHDR and CDR2 is SFDVKD in the germline V gene. V was cut by 3 bases and J by 4 bases, with 17 bases left in between. This CDR3 comprises 16 residues. CDR3 sequence reads: CATSDTWAAEGTEAFF. The CDR3 region has the DNA TGTGCCACCAGTGATACTTGGGCAGCCGAAGGCACTGAAGCTTTCTTT.

This clonotype came up a few times. This rearrangement joins TRBV20-1 to TRBJ1-1; TRBD1 is a possible D gene (6 bases). This CDR3 spans 14 amino acids. V lost 3 bases, J lost 2 bases, and 13 bases lay in between. CDR1 DFQATT and CDR2 SNEGSKA come from the germline V gene (reference sequence). This CDR3 is CSARARGPNTEAFF. The DNA for the CDR3 is TGCAGTGCTAGGGCCAGGGGCCCTAACACTGAAGCTTTCTTT.

V is TRBV20-1 and J is TRBJ2-3; 8 nucleotides line up with TRBD2. The CDR3 runs 15 residues. The ends lost 5 bases at V and 4 bases at J; junction bases unmatched: 11. Germline V gives CDR1 DFQATT, CDR2 SNEGSKA (reference sequence). CDR3 DNA: TGCAGTGCTGCCCCGGGGGGGCCGAAGGCAGATACGCAGTATTTT. This gives the protein CSAAPGGPKADTQYF.

Note on this clonotype: A much larger clonotype is one base distant, so this may be a read error. V gene TRBV9 combines with J gene TRBJ2-1; D ambiguous. V was clipped by 0 bases and J by 1 base, with 2 bases between them. CDR1 and CDR2 from the germline V gene are SGDLS and YYNGEE. The CDR3 has 13 amino acids. CDR3: CASSVASYNEQFF. The CDR3 DNA reads TGTGCCAGCAGCGTAGCGTCCTACAATGAGCAGTTCTTC. The full variable domain, in which reference TRBV9 and TRBJ2-1 provide the parts outside the CDR3, is DSGVTQTPKHLITATGQRVTLRCSPRSGDLSVYWYQQSLDQGLQFLIQYYNGEERAKGNILERFSAQQFPDLHSELNLSSLELGDSALYFCASSVASYNEQFFGPGTRLTVL.

In this sample, this clonotype turned up a few times. This sequence joins TRBV12-3 or TRBV12-4 and TRBJ1-5; D may be TRBD1 (5 bases). This CDR3 is built from 15 residues. Trimming removed 6 bases at V and 6 bases at J, with 18 bases between. The CDR3 loop reads CASSPTQGVGQPQHF. The CDR3, as DNA: TGTGCCAGCAGCCCAACGCAGGGAGTTGGTCAGCCCCAGCATTTT.

The genes are TRBV15 and TRBJ2-4, with D hard to call. Germline V gene lookup returns CDR1 LNHNV and CDR2 YYDKDF (reference sequence). This CDR3 is 16 amino acids long. V lost 0 bases and J lost 1, with 10 bases in between. This chain's CDR3 is CATSRDPIWAKNIQYF. CDR3 nucleotide sequence: TGTGCCACCAGCAGAGACCCAATTTGGGCCAAAAACATTCAGTACTTC.

This clonotype was counted only a few times. The chain has TRBV7-2 and TRBJ2-3; weak D call: TRBD2 (6 bases). The V end was cut by 1 base, the J end by 4 bases, with 15 bases between. There are 16 residues in the CDR3. Germline-derived CDR1 and CDR2 are SGHTA and FQGNSA. The CDR3 DNA reads as TGTGCCAGCAGCTTAGTCTACGGGGGATCCGCAGATACGCAGTATTTT. Translating it yields CASSLVYGGSADTQYF.

As concerns this clonotype: The junction differs from germline at one of its ends, possibly a read error. The chain joins TRBV4-1 to TRBJ2-3; TRBD2 is a possible D gene (6 bases). Looked up from germline, CDR1 is MGHRA and CDR2 is YSYEKL. This CDR3 is 13 amino acids long. CDR3 sequence: CASSRTITDAQYF. CDR3 DNA sequence: TGCGCCAGCAGCAGGACTATCACAGATGCGCAGTATTTT.

This clonotype was seen a handful of times. The chain recombines TRBV5-1 with TRBJ2-1; 10 bases match TRBD2. J lost 10 bases, V lost 0 bases, and 7 bases had no gene match. The length of the CDR3 is 15 residues. Germline V lookup: CDR1 SGHRS, CDR2 YFSETQ. In nucleotides, the CDR3 is TGCGCCAGCAGCTTGGGGACTAGCGGCGGACCGGAGCAGTTCTTC. This gives the protein CASSLGTSGGPEQFF.

CDR3 sequence reads: CASGAAGVTEAFF. In DNA, the CDR3 is TGTGCCAGCGGGGCGGCTGGGGTGACTGAAGCTTTCTTT. The J gene is TRBJ1-1, the V gene TRBV6-6; D is perhaps TRBD1 (5 bases). The germline V gene has CDR1 MNHNY and CDR2 SVGAGI (reference sequence). This CDR3 is built from 13 residues. With 8 bases removed from V and 5 bases from J, the gap between germline ends came to 15 bases.

This clonotype was counted between two and nine times. The genes are TRBV5-1 and TRBJ2-3; 7 bases line up with TRBD2. This CDR3 spans 15 amino acids. Germline-derived CDR1 and CDR2 are SGHRS and YFSETQ. With 4 bases clipped from V and 0 bases from J, the junction kept 5 bases outside the gene matches. The CDR3 sequence is CASSAVLASTDTQYF. The CDR3 DNA sequence: TGCGCCAGCAGCGCTGTACTAGCGAGCACAGATACGCAGTATTTT.

This clonotype has just a few counts. The chain is built from TRBV4-2 and TRBJ2-4; 13 bases fit TRBD2. The end of the DNA is better explained by TRBJ2-5, so the J call may be wrong. Germline-derived CDR1 and CDR2 are LGHNA and YNFKEQ. The CDR3 has 18 amino acids. The CDR3 sequence: CASSPWTSGSDLRETQYF. For the CDR3, the DNA is TGTGCCAGCAGCCCCTGGACTAGCGGGAGCGATTTAAGAGAGACCCAGTACTTC.

V is TRBV12-5 and J is TRBJ2-3; 13 bases are a match to TRBD2. The CDR3 totals 16 residues. Germline loops: CDR1 LGHNT, CDR2 FRNRAP. Trimming took 7 bases from V and 0 from J; bases not matched to a gene: 4. DNA of the CDR3: TGTGCTAGTGCCTTGGGACTAGCGGGGAGCACAGATACGCAGTATTTT. Amino acid sequence: CASALGLAGSTDTQYF.

About this clonotype itself: An end of the junction differs from the germline gene, which may be a read error. V gene TRBV5-1 combines with J gene TRBJ2-3; 7 bases match TRBD2. The CDR3 extends over 14 amino acids. Germline values: CDR1 SGHRS, CDR2 YFSETQ. CDR3 nucleotides: TGCGCCAGCAGCTTGGCTAGCGGCACAGGTACGCAGTATTTT. Its protein is CASSLASGTGTQYF.